This TCR beta chain was documented in a study of T cells after yellow fever vaccination. This clonotype showed up just a few times. The CDR3 contains 14 residues. Germline V lookup: CDR1 SNHLY, CDR2 FYNNEI. V was clipped by 7 bases and J by 5 bases; unmatched bases: 4. TCRdb fed the 5' RACE reads into MiXCR, producing one record per CDR3 protein. The sample lists some 400,000 distinct CDR3 sequences; approximately 5.7% were seen once. This specimen was PBMCs, taken 5 days after the yellow fever booster vaccination. The sequence was collected from a man between 25 and 39 years old who received the YFV17D yellow fever vaccine. The gene calls are TRBV2 and TRBJ2-1, with 11 nucleotides matching TRBD2. CDR3 region: CASKGLAAHNEQFF. The CDR3 nucleotides read TGTGCCAGCAAGGGACTAGCGGCCCACAATGAGCAGTTCTTC.